This T cell receptor (beta chain) was captured by sequencing in a study of CD8+ T cells in alopecia areata. Overall study findings and caveats: Shared TCR sequences were less clear between patients than in mice, possibly partly from HLA diversity. Among the top 100, expanded CD8+ clones, as well as scalp clonality, were significantly decreased by tofacitinib.

Following RNA extraction, reverse transcription yielded cDNA that acted as the sequencing template. Repertoires were generated with immunoSEQ multiplex PCR, while TCRdb's copy carries only in-frame clones and drops some. The sample shows some 150,000 clones, less than 70% of them seen only once. On this clone: Its antigen is not identified.

Trimming shortened V by 8 bases and J by 3 bases, and 7 bases separated the two germline ends. CDR3 length: 11 residues. Germline values: CDR1 MNHEY, CDR2 SMNVEV (reference sequence). As for treatment: oral pan-JAK inhibitor, 5-10 mg twice daily. Peripheral blood, together with lesional scalp punch biopsies, was collected from alopecia areata patients. PBMCs were stained for CD3, CD4 and CD8, and CD4+ and CD8+ T cells were sorted. This specimen consisted of CD8+ T cells sorted from blood, obtained at week 4, from a patient treated with tofacitinib. The chain carries TRBV27 and TRBJ2-5; TRBD1 might be the D (5 bases). This TCR was sampled from a human donor with alopecia areata. The CDR3: CASGAEETQYF. The CDR3 DNA is TGTGCCAGCGGGGCGGAAGAGACCCAGTACTTC.